The next 3 T cell receptor beta chains were all read from a single sample in a study of blood T cell repertoires in COVID-19. Libraries were prepared by immunoSEQ multiplex PCR; TCRdb keeps only in-frame clonotypes and omits some of them. The table includes a few hundred thousand clones, about 89% detected once. Sequencing was performed on PBMCs or T cells enriched from blood (not recorded which). All receptors derive from a man in his forties who had recovered from COVID-19.

The chain uses TRBV7-6 and TRBJ2-1, with 8 bases fitting TRBD1. The CDR3 runs to 16 residues. The germline V gene has CDR1 SGHVS and CDR2 FNYEAQ. V shed 5 bases and J 3 bases; nucleotides not matched to a gene: 9. Here the CDR3 DNA reads TGTGCCAGCAGCCCGGAGACAGGGGTGGACTACAATGAGCAGTTCTTC. This encodes CASSPETGVDYNEQFF. Full variable domain (rest looked up from reference TRBV7-6 and TRBJ2-1): GAGVSQSPRYKVTKRGQDVALRCDPISGHVSLYWYRQALGQGPEFLTYFNYEAQQDKSGLPNDRFSAERPEGSISTLTIQRTEQRDSAMYRCASSPETGVDYNEQFFGPGTRLTVL.

J is TRBJ2-3 and V is TRBV28; perhaps TRBD2 as D (5 bases). CDR1 and CDR2 (germline): MDHEN, SYDVKM. Trimming removed 5 bases at V and 0 bases at J, with 15 bases between. The CDR3 spans 16 residues. CDR3 sequence reads: CASSQKLVSSTDTQYF. CDR3 bases: TGTGCCAGCAGTCAGAAACTAGTATCTAGCACAGATACGCAGTATTTT.

The chain has TRBV5-1 and TRBJ1-4, with TRBD1 identical over 9 bases. V shed 0 bases, J shed 5 bases, and the junction held 5 bases outside the gene matches. The germline V gene encodes CDR1 SGHRS and CDR2 YFSETQ. This CDR3 region has 16 residues. CDR3 in DNA: TGCGCCAGCAGCTTGGGGACAGGGGCGGTGAATGAAAAACTGTTTTTT. It is translated as CASSLGTGAVNEKLFF.